This T cell receptor beta chain derives from a study of CD8 T cells in ankylosing spondylitis. Points from the study as a whole: A TCR beta motif made of eight highly homologous variants seemed typical of ankylosing spondylitis blood. Reactive arthritis synovial fluid and blood previously showed some of these motif variants. As reported, disease-linked clones showed significant enrichment in matched ankylosing spondylitis synovial fluid.

By share of the sample, this clonotype is medium-sized (0.01 to 0.1%). The target antigen is unknown. Trimming left V 0 bases short and J 5 bases short, with 4 bases between. The CDR3 contains 12 residues. Germline lookup yields CDR1 SGDLS and CDR2 YYNGEE. Libraries for TCR beta were made by quantitative 5'-RACE with molecular barcodes. TCRdb independently ran MiXCR on the 5' RACE reads; one entry per CDR3 protein. The sample has about 5,700 distinct CDR3 sequences, around 1.9% seen once. V and J are TRBV9 and TRBJ2-3; D is ambiguous. Sequenced material: blood, either unsorted or a sorted T cell fraction (not recorded which). The sequence derives from a male donor with ankylosing spondylitis or in good health (not recorded which). CDR3 region: CASSVAGDTQYF. CDR3 coding DNA: TGTGCCAGCAGCGTAGCTGGAGATACGCAGTATTTT.